This TCR beta chain originates from a study of blood T cell repertoires in COVID-19. About the study: Donors in the United States, Italy and Spain gave samples during acute or convalescent COVID-19. PBMCs, B-cell-depleted T cells, or T cells provided the cDNA or gDNA that made up the material.

From germline, CDR1 is MNHEY and CDR2 SVGAGI. J lost 3 bases, V lost 6 bases, and 2 bases had no gene match. The CDR3 consists of 12 residues. Original methodology: Nucleated cell number was recorded as an estimate derived from reference gene primer amplification. Data came from immunoSEQ multiplex PCR; TCRdb stores just in-frame clones and leaves some out. V, J and clone size are taken as reported in that table, and D and trimming were inferred from the DNA itself. The repertoire holds about 70,000 clones, with about four fifths as singletons. The rearrangement joins TRBV6-5 to TRBJ2-7, with 7 nucleotides matching TRBD1. Source material: peripheral blood. This receptor was taken from a woman aged 70-85 years with acute or convalescent COVID-19. CDR3 residues: CASRDRRYEQYF. For the CDR3, the DNA is TGTGCCAGCAGGGACAGGCGCTACGAGCAGTACTTC.